This TCR beta chain was sequenced in a study of cytomegalovirus exposure and HLA in healthy donors. The V end was cut by 4 bases, the J end by 0 bases, with 13 bases between. The CDR3 length is 16 residues. CDR1 and CDR2 from the germline V gene are LNHDA and SQIVND (reference sequence). The PCR had 60 Vbeta and 13 Jbeta primers. This table comes from immunoSEQ multiplex PCR, and its TCRdb copy is limited to in-frame clones, with some not included. The sample includes around 92,000 clones, more than 60% of them seen just once. The chain has TRBV19 and TRBJ1-5; no reliable D call. What was sequenced was PBMCs. The TCR originated in a human donor in good health. DNA for the CDR3: TGTGCCAGTAGTACCCCGAATTGGGCTAGCAATCAGCCCCAGCATTTT. Its translation is CASSTPNWASNQPQHF. Supplemented by reference TRBV19 and TRBJ1-5, the full variable domain reads DGGITQSPKYLFRKEGQNVTLSCEQNLNHDAMYWYRQDPGQGLRLIYYSQIVNDFQKGDIAEGYSVSREKKESFPLTVTSAQKNPTAFYLCASSTPNWASNQPQHFGDGTRLSIL.